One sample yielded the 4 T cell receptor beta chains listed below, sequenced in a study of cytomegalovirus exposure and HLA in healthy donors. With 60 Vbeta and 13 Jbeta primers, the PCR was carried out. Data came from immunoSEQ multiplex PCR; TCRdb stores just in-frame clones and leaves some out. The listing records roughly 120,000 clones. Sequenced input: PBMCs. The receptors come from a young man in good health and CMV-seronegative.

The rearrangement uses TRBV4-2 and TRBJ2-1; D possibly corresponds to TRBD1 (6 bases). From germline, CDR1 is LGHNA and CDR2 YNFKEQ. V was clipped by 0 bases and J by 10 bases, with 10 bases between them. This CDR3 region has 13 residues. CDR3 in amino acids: CASSQDPGTEQFF. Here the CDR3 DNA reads TGTGCCAGCAGCCAAGATCCCGGGACAGAGCAGTTCTTC.

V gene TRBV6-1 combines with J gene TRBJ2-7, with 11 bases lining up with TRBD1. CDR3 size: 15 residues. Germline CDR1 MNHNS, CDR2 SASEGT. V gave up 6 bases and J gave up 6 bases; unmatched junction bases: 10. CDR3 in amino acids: CASSVKDRGRSEQYF. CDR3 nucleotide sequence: TGTGCCAGCAGCGTGAAGGACAGGGGGCGGAGCGAGCAGTACTTC.

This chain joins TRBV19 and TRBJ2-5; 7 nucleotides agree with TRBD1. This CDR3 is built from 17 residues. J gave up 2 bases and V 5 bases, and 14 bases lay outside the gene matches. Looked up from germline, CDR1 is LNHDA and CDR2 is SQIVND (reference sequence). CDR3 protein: CASSPFSGTVRQETQYF. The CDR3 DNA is TGTGCCAGTAGTCCGTTCTCCGGGACAGTGAGACAAGAGACCCAGTACTTC. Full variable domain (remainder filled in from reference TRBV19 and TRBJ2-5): DGGITQSPKYLFRKEGQNVTLSCEQNLNHDAMYWYRQDPGQGLRLIYYSQIVNDFQKGDIAEGYSVSREKKESFPLTVTSAQKNPTAFYLCASSPFSGTVRQETQYFGPGTRLLVL.

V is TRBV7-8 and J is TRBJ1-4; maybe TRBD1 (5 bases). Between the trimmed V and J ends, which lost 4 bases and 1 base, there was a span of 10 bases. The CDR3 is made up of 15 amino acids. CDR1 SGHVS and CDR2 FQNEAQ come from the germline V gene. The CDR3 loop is CASSYLGGTNEKLFF. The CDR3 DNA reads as TGTGCCAGCAGCTACCTCGGGGGAACTAATGAAAAACTGTTTTTT.